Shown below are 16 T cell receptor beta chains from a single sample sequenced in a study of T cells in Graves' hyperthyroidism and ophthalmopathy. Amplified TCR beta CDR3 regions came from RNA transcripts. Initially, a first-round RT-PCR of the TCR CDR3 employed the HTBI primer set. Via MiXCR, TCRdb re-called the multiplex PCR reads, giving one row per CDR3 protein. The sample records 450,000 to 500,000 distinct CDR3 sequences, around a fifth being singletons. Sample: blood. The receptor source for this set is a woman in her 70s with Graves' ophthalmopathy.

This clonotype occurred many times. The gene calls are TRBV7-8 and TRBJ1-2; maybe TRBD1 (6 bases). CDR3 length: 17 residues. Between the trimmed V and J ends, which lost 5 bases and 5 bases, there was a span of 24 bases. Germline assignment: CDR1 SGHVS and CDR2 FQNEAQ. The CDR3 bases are TGTGCCAGCAGCGAGCGGGACACCCGGCTAGGGGGATATGGCTACACCTTC. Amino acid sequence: CASSERDTRLGGYGYTF.

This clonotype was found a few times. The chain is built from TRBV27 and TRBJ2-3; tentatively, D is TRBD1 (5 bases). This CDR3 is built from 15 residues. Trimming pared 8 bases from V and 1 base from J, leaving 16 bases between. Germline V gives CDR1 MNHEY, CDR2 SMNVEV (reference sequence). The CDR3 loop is CASRQTGSGTDTQYF. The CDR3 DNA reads TGTGCCAGCCGTCAAACAGGCTCCGGCACAGATACGCAGTATTTT.

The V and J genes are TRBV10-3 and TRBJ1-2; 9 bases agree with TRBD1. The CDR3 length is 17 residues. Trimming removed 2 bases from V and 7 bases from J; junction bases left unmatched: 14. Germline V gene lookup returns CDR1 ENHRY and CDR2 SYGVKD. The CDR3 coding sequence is TGTGCCATCAGTGAGAGCGCCTCTGGGACAGGGAACGGTGGCTACACCTTC. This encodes CAISESASGTGNGGYTF.

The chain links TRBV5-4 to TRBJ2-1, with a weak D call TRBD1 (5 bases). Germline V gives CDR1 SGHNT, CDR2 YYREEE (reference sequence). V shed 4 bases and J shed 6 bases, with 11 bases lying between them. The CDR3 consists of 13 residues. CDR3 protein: CASSRGAINEQFF. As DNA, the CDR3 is TGTGCCAGCAGCAGGGGCGCAATCAATGAGCAGTTCTTC.

The CDR3 region is CASSFRGGEQYF. The CDR3 nucleotides are TGTGCCAGCAGTTTCCGGGGGGGGGAGCAGTACTTC. The chain uses TRBV6-5 and TRBJ2-7; 8 bases are a match to TRBD2. This CDR3 spans 12 amino acids. Losses at the gene ends were 4 bases for V and 7 bases for J; bases not matched to a gene: 3. The germline V gene encodes CDR1 MNHEY and CDR2 SVGAGI.

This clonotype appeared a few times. The CDR3 DNA follows: TGTGCCAGCAGCCTTGGGACAGATCCTGCCAAAAACATTCAGTACTTC. It translates to CASSLGTDPAKNIQYF. The chain couples TRBV5-4 to TRBJ2-4, with TRBD1 identical over 7 bases. The CDR3 covers 16 residues. V shed 4 bases and J 1 base; nucleotides not matched to a gene: 8. Germline V gene data show CDR1 as SGHNT and CDR2 as YYREEE (reference sequence).

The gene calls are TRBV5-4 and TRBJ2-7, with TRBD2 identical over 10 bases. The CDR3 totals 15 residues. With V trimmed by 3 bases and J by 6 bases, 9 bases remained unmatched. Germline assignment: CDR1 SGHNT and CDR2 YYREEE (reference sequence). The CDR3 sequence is CASSSTGTSVGEQYF. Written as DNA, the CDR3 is TGTGCCAGCAGCTCAACCGGGACTAGCGTTGGCGAGCAGTACTTC.

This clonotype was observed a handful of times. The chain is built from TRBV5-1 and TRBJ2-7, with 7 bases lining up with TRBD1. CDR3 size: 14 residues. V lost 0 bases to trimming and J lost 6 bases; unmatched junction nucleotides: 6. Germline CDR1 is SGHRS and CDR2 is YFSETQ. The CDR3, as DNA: TGCGCCAGCAGCTTGGTAGGGGGCCAACTCGAGCAGTACTTC. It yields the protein CASSLVGGQLEQYF.

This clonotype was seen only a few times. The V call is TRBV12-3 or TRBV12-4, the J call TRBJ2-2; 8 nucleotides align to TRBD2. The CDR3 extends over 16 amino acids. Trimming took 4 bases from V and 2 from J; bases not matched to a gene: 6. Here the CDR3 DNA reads TGTGCCAGCAGTTGGGCGGGAGGATATAACACCGGGGAGCTGTTTTTT. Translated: CASSWAGGYNTGELFF.

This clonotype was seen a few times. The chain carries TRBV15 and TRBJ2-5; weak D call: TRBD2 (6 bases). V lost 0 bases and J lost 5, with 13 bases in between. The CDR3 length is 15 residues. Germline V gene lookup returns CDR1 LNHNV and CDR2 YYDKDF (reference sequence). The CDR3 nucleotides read TGTGCCACCAGCAGAGATGGGGGGAGCGGGGAGACCCAGTACTTC. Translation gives CATSRDGGSGETQYF.

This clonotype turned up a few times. The CDR3 here is CASSQDWTSGSNEQFF. In DNA, the CDR3 is TGTGCCAGCAGCCAAGATTGGACTAGCGGTTCCAATGAGCAGTTCTTC. The V gene is TRBV3-1, the J gene TRBJ2-1; TRBD2 matches at 10 bases. The CDR3 covers 16 residues. From germline, CDR1 is LGHDT and CDR2 YNNKEL (reference sequence). Unmatched junction bases numbered 5, after V lost 0 bases and J lost 6 bases.

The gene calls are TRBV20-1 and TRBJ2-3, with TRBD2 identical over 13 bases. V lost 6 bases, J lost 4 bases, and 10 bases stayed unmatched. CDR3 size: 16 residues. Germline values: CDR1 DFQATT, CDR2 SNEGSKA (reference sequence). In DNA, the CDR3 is TGCAGTGCCTCAACCCGGACTAGCGGGAGCCCAGATACGCAGTATTTT. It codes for CSASTRTSGSPDTQYF.

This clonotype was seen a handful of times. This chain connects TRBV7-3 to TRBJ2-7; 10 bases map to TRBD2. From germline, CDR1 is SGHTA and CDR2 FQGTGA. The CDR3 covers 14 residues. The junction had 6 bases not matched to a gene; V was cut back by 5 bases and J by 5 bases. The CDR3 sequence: CASSLGTSAHEQYF. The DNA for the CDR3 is TGTGCCAGCAGCCTTGGGACTAGCGCCCACGAGCAGTACTTC.

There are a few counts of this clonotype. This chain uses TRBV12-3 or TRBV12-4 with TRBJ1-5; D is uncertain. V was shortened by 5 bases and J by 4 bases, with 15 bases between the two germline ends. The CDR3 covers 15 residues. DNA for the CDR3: TGTGCCAGCAGTCCCATAGGGTTAGGGAATCAGCCCCAGCATTTT. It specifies CASSPIGLGNQPQHF.

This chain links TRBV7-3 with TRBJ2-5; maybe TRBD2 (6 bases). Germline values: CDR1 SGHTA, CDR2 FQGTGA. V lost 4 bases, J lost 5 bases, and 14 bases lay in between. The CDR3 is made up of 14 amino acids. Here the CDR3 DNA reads TGTGCCAGCAGCTCAGCGGGCCCGGGGGAGACCCAGTACTTC. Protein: CASSSAGPGETQYF.

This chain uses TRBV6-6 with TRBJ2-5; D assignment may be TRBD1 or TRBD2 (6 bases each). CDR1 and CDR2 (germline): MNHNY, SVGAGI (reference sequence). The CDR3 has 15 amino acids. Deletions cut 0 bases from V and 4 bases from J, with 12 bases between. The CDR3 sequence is CASSYSRGRVETQYF. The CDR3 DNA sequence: TGTGCCAGCAGTTACTCTCGGGGGCGCGTAGAGACCCAGTACTTC.